The rows below give T cell receptor beta chains drawn from one sample of a study of early T cells in non-severe SARS-CoV-2 infection. Using its own MiXCR run on the 5' RACE reads, TCRdb lists one record per CDR3 protein. The profile shows just under 90,000 distinct CDR3 sequences, approximately 14% of them singletons. Sequencing was done on a sample of whole blood. These receptors were obtained from an adult who was a healthcare worker with PCR-confirmed SARS-CoV-2 infection or an uninfected control (not recorded which). CDR3s include the opening cysteine and the closing phenylalanine or tryptophan. The D gene is left open where the match is weak. The size of a clone is reported for some rows only, either as once, few or many, or as a class for expanded clones.

>NA|few|TRBJ2-4|TRBV28
TGTGCCAGCAGTCGGACAGTCTACTTAGCCAAAAACATTCAGTACTTC
CASSRTVYLAKNIQYF
>TRBD2|NA|TRBJ2-7|TRBV5-1
TGCGCCAGCAGCTCCCGGACTAGCGGATCCTACGAGCAGTACTTC
CASSSRTSGSYEQYF
>NA|many|TRBJ2-2|TRBV7-6
TGTGCCAGCAGCTTAGCGCTTTACACCGGGGAGCTGTTTTTT
CASSLALYTGELFF
>TRBD2|many|TRBJ2-7|TRBV20-1
TGCAGTGCTAGAGGACTAGCGGGATCCCGGGGCTACGAGCAGTACTTC
CSARGLAGSRGYEQYF
>NA|many|TRBJ2-5|TRBV7-9
TGTGCCAGCACCCCTGGAGAGACCCAGTACTTC
CASTPGETQYF
>TRBD1|NA|TRBJ2-1|TRBV7-9
TGTGCCAGCAGCCACGACAGGGGGTCTGGAAATGAGCAGTTCTTC
CASSHDRGSGNEQFF
>NA|few|TRBJ2-7|TRBV28
TGTGCCAGCACCCCCGGGTGGGGTTCCTACGAGCAGTACTTC
CASTPGWGSYEQYF
>TRBD1|few|TRBJ1-3|TRBV19
TGTGCCGGCGGACAGGCCGGGGACACCATATATTTT
CAGGQAGDTIYF
>NA|NA|TRBJ2-7|TRBV29-1
TGCAGCGCTAAACCCGGGGAGTCGCCCGGCGAGCAGTACTTC
CSAKPGESPGEQYF
>NA|few|TRBJ1-6|TRBV6-5
TGTGCCAGCAGTTTGGGGCAGGGGTTTCGATCACCCCTCCACTTT
CASSLGQGFRSPLHF
>TRBD1|NA|TRBJ1-1|TRBV29-1
TGCAGCGTTGAGGCAGGGGGCGGGACTGAAGCTTTCTTT
CSVEAGGGTEAFF
>NA|few|TRBJ1-1|TRBV12-3/TRBV12-4
TGTGCCAGCCTTGGACGACTCACTGAAGCTTTCTTT
CASLGRLTEAFF
>NA|NA|TRBJ2-7|TRBV29-1
TGCAGCGCTAGAGGCCAGAGCTCCGCCGAGCAGTACTTC
CSARGQSSAEQYF
>TRBD2|NA|TRBJ2-1|TRBV29-1
TGCAGCGTTGAAGGTCTATCAATAGCGGGATTTGGGTATGAGCAGTTCTTC
CSVEGLSIAGFGYEQFF
>NA|NA|TRBJ1-3|TRBV29-1
TGCAGCGTTGACAGCTACCCGGCAGGAAACACCATATATTTT
CSVDSYPAGNTIYF
>NA|few|TRBJ2-2|TRBV12-3/TRBV12-4
TGTGCCAGCAGTTTAATTAGGAGCGGGGAGCTGTTTTTT
CASSLIRSGELFF
>NA|NA|TRBJ2-1|TRBV3-1
TGTGCCAGCAGCGACTGGAGCTCCTACAATGAGCAGTTCTTC
CASSDWSSYNEQFF
>TRBD1|NA|TRBJ2-2|TRBV12-3/TRBV12-4
TGTGCCAGCAGGGGACAGGGGAACACCGGGGAGCTGTTTTTT
CASRGQGNTGELFF
>NA|NA|TRBJ2-3|TRBV7-8
TGTGCCACCAAAGCTAGACAGCCCACAGATACGCAGTATTTT
CATKARQPTDTQYF